One TCR beta chain is described in this entry. The CDR3 regions of TCR beta were amplified from RNA transcripts. HTBI primers were the set used in a first-round RT-PCR of the TCR CDR3. In TCRdb, the multiplex PCR reads were re-called with MiXCR into one record per CDR3 protein. The sample lists about 420,000 distinct CDR3 sequences, about a sixth occurring once. The data derive from a study of T cells in Graves' hyperthyroidism and ophthalmopathy. Study background: Initial diagnosis, before any treatment, was when peripheral blood was collected.

The V gene's germline CDR1 is SEHNR and CDR2 FQNEAQ (reference sequence). CDR3 length equals 14 residues. Trimming removed 4 bases at V and 9 bases at J, with 18 bases between. This clonotype was sampled from a woman between 18 and 29 years old with Graves' hyperthyroidism. The chain employs TRBV7-9 and TRBJ1-1, with D uncertain. The sample consisted of blood. The CDR3: CASSSAGSPNQAFF. CDR3 nucleotides: TGTGCCAGCAGCTCGGCCGGGAGTCCAAACCAAGCTTTCTTT.